The following is a TCR beta chain sequence with its context. Germline CDR1 SGHVS, CDR2 FQNEAQ. The CDR3 spans 12 residues. The V gene lost 5 bases and the J gene lost 5 bases, with 9 bases spanning the gap. This entry is derived from a study of blood T cell repertoires in COVID-19. Across the study: Nucleic acid was either cDNA or gDNA, and it came from T cells, B-cell-depleted T cells, or PBMCs.

Living in about two dozen US areas, the participants were between roughly 18 and 89 years of age. Researchers sorted participants into cohorts using their self-reported clinical history. Original handling: Estimation of nucleated cell counts relied on the amplification of reference gene primers. Measured with immunoSEQ multiplex PCR; TCRdb has only the in-frame clones, and not every one. From that table come the V and J calls and clone size; the DNA was used to work out D and trimming. Among 300,000 to 400,000 clones listed, around nine tenths were seen once. The sequence was obtained from a woman aged 25 to 39 who had been exposed to COVID-19. The sequencing sample was made of PBMCs or T cells enriched from blood (not recorded which). The chain couples TRBV7-8 to TRBJ1-1; D call uncertain. The CDR3 loop reads CASSPRKTEAFF. In DNA form, the CDR3 reads TGTGCCAGCAGCCCGAGGAAGACTGAAGCTTTCTTT.